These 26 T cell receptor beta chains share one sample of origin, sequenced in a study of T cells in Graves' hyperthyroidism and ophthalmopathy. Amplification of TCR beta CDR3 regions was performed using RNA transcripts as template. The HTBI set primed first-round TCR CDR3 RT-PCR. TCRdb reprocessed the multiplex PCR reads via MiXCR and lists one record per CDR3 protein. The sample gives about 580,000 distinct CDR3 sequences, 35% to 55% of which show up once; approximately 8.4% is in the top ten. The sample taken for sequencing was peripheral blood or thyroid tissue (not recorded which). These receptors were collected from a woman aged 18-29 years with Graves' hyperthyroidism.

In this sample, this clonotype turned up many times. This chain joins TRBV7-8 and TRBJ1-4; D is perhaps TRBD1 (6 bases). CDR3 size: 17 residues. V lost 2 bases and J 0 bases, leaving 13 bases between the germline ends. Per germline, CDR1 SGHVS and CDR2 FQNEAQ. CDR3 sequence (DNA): TGTGCCAGCAGCTTAAGGACCGAGGGGGCAACTAATGAAAAACTGTTTTTT. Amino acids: CASSLRTEGATNEKLFF.

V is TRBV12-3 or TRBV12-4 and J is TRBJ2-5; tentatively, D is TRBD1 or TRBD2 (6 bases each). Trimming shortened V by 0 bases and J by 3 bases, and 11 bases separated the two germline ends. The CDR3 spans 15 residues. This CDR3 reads CASSLAVRGEETQYF. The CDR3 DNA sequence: TGTGCCAGCAGTTTAGCGGTGAGGGGGGAAGAGACCCAGTACTTC.

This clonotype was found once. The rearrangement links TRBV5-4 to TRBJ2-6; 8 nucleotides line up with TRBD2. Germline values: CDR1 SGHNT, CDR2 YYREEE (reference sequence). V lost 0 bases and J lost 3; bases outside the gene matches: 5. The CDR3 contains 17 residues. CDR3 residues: CASSLGGGSSGANVLTF. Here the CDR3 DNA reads TGTGCCAGCAGCTTGGGCGGGGGGTCCAGTGGGGCCAACGTCCTGACTTTC.

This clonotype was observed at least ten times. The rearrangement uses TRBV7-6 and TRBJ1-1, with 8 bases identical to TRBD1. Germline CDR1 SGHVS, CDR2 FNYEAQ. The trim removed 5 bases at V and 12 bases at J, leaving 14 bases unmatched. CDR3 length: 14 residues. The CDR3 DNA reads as TGTGCCAGCAGCGCAGACGGGGCAGGGGGCGGAACTTTCTTT. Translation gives CASSADGAGGGTFF.

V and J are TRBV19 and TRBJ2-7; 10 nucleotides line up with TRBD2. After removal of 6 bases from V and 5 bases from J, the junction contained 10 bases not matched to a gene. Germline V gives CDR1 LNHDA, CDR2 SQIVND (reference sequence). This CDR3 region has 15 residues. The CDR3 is CASRRLAGALDEQYF. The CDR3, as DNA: TGTGCCAGTAGGAGGCTAGCGGGAGCATTGGACGAGCAGTACTTC.

CDR3 region: CSATETGPSYEQYF. The DNA for the CDR3 is TGCAGTGCTACAGAGACAGGGCCCTCCTACGAGCAGTACTTC. The V and J genes are TRBV20-1 and TRBJ2-7, with TRBD1 matching over 7 bases. With 4 bases clipped from V and 0 bases from J, the junction kept 6 bases outside the gene matches. This CDR3 spans 14 amino acids. From germline, CDR1 is DFQATT and CDR2 SNEGSKA (reference sequence).

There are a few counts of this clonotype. CDR3 nucleotides: TGTGCCAGCAGTTACCTAGCAACCCGCTCTGGGGCCAACGTCCTGACTTTC. It translates to CASSYLATRSGANVLTF. This chain joins TRBV6-5 and TRBJ2-6; possible D gene TRBD2, 5 bases. The germline CDR1 and CDR2 sequences are MNHEY and SVGAGI. CDR3 length: 17 residues. The germline V and J ends were trimmed by 2 bases and 0 bases, with 11 bases remaining between them.

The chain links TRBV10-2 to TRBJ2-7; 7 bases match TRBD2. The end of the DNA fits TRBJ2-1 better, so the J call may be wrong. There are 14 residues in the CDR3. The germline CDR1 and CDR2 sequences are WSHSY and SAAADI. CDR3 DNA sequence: TGCGCCAGCAGTGACATGGCTAGCGGAATCGAGCAGTTCTTC. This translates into CASSDMASGIEQFF.

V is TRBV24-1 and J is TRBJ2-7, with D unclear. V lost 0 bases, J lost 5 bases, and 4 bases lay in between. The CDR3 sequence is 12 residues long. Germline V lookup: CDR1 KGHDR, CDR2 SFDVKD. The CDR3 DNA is TGTGCCACCAGTGATTTGACGGACGAGCAGTACTTC. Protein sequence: CATSDLTDEQYF.

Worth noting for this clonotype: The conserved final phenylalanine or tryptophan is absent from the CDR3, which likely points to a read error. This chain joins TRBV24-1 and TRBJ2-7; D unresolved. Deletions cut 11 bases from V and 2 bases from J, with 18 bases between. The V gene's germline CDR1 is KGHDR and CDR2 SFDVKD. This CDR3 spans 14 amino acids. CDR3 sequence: CASRGGEETYEQYL. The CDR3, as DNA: TGTGCCAGTCGAGGCGGAGAAGAGACCTACGAGCAGTACCTC.

The CDR3 loop reads CASSSTRGEGSYEQYF. Written as DNA, the CDR3 is TGTGCCAGCAGCTCCACAAGGGGAGAAGGGTCCTACGAGCAGTACTTC. The V call is TRBV2, the J call TRBJ2-7; perhaps D is TRBD1 or TRBD2 (5 bases each). Germline-derived CDR1 and CDR2 are SNHLY and FYNNEI. This CDR3 spans 16 amino acids. V was clipped by 6 bases and J by 1 base, with 19 bases between them.

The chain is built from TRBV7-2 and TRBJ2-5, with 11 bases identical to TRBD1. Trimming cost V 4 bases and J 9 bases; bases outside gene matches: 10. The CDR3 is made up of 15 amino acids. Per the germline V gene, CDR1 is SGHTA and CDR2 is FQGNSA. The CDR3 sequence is CASSSGQGDHQPQYF. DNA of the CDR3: TGTGCCAGCAGCTCGGGACAGGGGGATCATCAGCCCCAGTACTTC.

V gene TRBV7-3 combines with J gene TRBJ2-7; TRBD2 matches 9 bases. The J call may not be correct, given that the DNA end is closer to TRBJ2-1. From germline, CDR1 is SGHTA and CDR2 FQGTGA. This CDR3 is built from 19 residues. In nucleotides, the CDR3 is TGTGCCAGCAGCTTAGAAAGGGGAAGTAGCGGGAGATCCTACAATGAGCAGTTCTTC. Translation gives CASSLERGSSGRSYNEQFF.

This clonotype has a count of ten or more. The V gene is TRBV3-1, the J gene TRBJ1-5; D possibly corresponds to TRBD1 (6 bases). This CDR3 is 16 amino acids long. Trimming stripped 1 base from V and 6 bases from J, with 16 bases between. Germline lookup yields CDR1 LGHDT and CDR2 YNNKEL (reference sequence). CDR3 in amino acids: CASSQAGQQGRQPQHF. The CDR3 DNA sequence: TGTGCCAGCAGCCAAGCGGGACAACAAGGTCGTCAGCCCCAGCATTTT.

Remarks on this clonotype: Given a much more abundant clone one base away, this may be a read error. The CDR3 sequence is CASSTREGREQYF. CDR3 in DNA: TGTGCCAGCAGTACCCGGGAGGGCCGCGAGCAGTACTTC. The chain joins TRBV5-4 to TRBJ2-7; 8 bases are shared with TRBD2. The CDR3 runs 13 residues. J gave up 6 bases and V 5 bases, and 7 bases lay outside the gene matches. Germline values: CDR1 SGHNT, CDR2 YYREEE (reference sequence).

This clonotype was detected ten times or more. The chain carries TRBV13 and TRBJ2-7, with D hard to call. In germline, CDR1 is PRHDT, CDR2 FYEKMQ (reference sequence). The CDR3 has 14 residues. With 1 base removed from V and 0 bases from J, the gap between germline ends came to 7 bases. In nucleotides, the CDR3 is TGTGCCAGCAGCTTAGCGGTCGGCTCCTACGAGCAGTACTTC. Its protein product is CASSLAVGSYEQYF.

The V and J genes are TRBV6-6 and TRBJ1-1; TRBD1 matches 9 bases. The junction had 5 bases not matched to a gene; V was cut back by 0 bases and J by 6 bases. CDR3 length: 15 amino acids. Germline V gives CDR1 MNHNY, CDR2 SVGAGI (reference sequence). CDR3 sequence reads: CASSYSGQGWSEAFF. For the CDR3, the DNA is TGTGCCAGCAGTTACTCTGGACAGGGGTGGTCTGAAGCTTTCTTT.

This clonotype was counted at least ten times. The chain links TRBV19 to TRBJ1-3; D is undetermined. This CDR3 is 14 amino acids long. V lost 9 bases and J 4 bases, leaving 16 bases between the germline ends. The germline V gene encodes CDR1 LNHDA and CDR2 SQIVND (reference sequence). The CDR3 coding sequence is TGTGCCAGCACCTCCAGCACCTCAGGAAACACCATATATTTT. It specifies CASTSSTSGNTIYF. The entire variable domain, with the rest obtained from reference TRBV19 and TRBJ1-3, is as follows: DGGITQSPKYLFRKEGQNVTLSCEQNLNHDAMYWYRQDPGQGLRLIYYSQIVNDFQKGDIAEGYSVSREKKESFPLTVTSAQKNPTAFYLCASTSSTSGNTIYFGEGSWLTVV.

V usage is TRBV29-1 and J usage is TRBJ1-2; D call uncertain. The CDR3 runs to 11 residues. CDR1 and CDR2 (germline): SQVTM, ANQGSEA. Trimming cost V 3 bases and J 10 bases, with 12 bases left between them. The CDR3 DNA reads TGCAGCGTTGAGCTGGGTGGGGACTACACCTTC. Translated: CSVELGGDYTF.

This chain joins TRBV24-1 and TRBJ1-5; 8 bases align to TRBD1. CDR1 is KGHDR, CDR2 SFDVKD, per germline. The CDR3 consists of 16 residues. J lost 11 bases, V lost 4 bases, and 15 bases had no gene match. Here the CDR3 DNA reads TGTGCCACCAGTGACATACAGGGCGAACAGGGGGAGACCCAGCATTTT. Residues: CATSDIQGEQGETQHF.

This CDR3 reads CASSLAAREGSNQPQHF. The CDR3 nucleotides are TGTGCCAGCAGTTTAGCGGCCAGAGAAGGAAGCAATCAGCCCCAGCATTTT. V gene TRBV12-3 or TRBV12-4 combines with J gene TRBJ1-5, with D unresolved. This CDR3 contains 17 residues. V was cut by 0 bases and J by 1 base, with 13 bases left in between.

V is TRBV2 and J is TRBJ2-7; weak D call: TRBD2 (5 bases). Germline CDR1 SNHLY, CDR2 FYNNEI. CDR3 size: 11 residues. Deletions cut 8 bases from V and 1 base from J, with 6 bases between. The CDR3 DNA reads TGTGCCAGCGGGAGATCCTACGAGCAGTACTTC. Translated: CASGRSYEQYF. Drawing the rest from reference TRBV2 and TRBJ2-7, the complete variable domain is EPEVTQTPSHQVTQMGQEVILRCVPISNHLYFYWYRQILGQKVEFLVSFYNNEISEKSEIFDDQFSVERPDGSNFTLKIRSTKLEDSAMYFCASGRSYEQYFGPGTRLTVT.

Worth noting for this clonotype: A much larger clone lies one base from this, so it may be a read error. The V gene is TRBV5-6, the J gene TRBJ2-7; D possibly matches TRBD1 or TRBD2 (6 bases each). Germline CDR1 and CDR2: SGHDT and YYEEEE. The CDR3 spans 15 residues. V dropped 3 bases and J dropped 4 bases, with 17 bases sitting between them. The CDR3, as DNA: TGTGCCAGCAGCTCCGTATATGGGGGGCTGTACGAGCAGTACTTC. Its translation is CASSSVYGGLYEQYF.

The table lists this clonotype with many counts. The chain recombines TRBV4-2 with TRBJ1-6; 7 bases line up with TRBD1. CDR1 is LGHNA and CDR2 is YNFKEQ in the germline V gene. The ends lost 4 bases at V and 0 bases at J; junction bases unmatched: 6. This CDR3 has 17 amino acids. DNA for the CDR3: TGTGCCAGCAGCCCCGGGACAGCAAGCTCCTATAATTCACCCCTCCACTTT. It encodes CASSPGTASSYNSPLHF.

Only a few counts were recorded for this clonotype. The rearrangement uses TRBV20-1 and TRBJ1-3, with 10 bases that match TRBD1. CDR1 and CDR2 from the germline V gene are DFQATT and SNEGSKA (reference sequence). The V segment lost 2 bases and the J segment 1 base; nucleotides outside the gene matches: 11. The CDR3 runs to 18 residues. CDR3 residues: CSARRQTGTGESGNTIYF. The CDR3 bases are TGCAGTGCTAGACGACAAACCGGGACAGGGGAATCTGGAAACACCATATATTTT.

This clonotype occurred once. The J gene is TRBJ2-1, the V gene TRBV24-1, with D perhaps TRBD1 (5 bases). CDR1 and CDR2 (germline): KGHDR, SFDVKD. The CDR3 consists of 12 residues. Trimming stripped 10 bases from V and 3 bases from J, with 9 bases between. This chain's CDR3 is CATDRNYNEQFF. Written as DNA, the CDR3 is TGTGCCACAGACAGAAACTACAATGAGCAGTTCTTC.